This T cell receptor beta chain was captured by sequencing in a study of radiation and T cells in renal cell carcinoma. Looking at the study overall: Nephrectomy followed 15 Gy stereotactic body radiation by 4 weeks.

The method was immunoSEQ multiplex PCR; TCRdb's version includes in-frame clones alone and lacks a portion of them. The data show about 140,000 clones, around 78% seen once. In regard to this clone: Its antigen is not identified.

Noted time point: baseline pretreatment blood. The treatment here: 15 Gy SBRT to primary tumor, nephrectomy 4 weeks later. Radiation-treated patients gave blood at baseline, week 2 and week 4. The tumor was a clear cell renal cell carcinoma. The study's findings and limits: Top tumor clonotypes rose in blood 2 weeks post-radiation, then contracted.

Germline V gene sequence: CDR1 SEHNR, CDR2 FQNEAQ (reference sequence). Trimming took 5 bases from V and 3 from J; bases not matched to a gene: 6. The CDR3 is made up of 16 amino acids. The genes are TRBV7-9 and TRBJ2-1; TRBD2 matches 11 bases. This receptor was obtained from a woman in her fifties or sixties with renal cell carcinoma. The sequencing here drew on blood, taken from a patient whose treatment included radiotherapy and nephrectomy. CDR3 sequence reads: CASSPGTSGLYNEQFF. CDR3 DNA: TGTGCCAGCAGCCCCGGGACTAGCGGACTCTACAATGAGCAGTTCTTC.